The 26 T cell receptor beta chains below all came from one sample that was sequenced in a study of glioma-infiltrating T cells after dendritic cell vaccination. The table came from immunoSEQ multiplex PCR; TCRdb's copy has only in-frame clones and leaves some out. The profile shows about 82,000 clones, roughly 89% of them singletons. The sample here was blood, taken before dendritic cell vaccination. The receptors were gathered from a human donor with glioblastoma.

The chain joins TRBV5-6 to TRBJ2-7, with 8 bases that match TRBD2. This CDR3 is 15 amino acids long. V shed 4 bases and J 6 bases; nucleotides not matched to a gene: 12. Germline CDR1 and CDR2: SGHDT and YYEEEE. Here the CDR3 reads CASSPQSLAGVEQYF. CDR3 DNA sequence: TGTGCCAGCAGCCCGCAGTCTCTAGCGGGTGTCGAGCAGTACTTC.

The CDR3 is CASSRGQDTANYGYTF. The CDR3 DNA reads TGTGCCAGCAGCCGTGGACAGGATACAGCTAACTATGGCTACACCTTC. V and J are TRBV5-4 and TRBJ1-2, with 7 positions matching TRBD1. Germline V gives CDR1 SGHNT, CDR2 YYREEE (reference sequence). This CDR3 region has 16 residues. V lost 4 bases to trimming and J lost 0 bases; unmatched junction nucleotides: 9.

The chain couples TRBV6-1 to TRBJ1-2; D remains unclear. CDR1 is MNHNS and CDR2 is SASEGT in the germline V gene. The CDR3 runs 12 residues. The V and J ends lost 7 bases and 2 bases respectively, with 8 bases between them. The CDR3 sequence: CASKPSNYGYTF. CDR3 in DNA: TGTGCCAGCAAGCCCTCCAACTATGGCTACACCTTC.

The chain's CDR3 is CASSPSSGLAGDEQFF. The DNA of the CDR3 is TGCGCCAGCAGCCCCTCATCGGGACTAGCGGGAGATGAGCAGTTCTTC. The chain recombines TRBV4-1 with TRBJ2-1; 14 positions match TRBD2. Germline V gives CDR1 MGHRA, CDR2 YSYEKL. V lost 4 bases to trimming and J lost 8 bases; unmatched junction nucleotides: 7. The CDR3 has 16 residues.

The V call is TRBV2, the J call TRBJ2-1; 12 nucleotides align to TRBD2. Germline CDR1 is SNHLY and CDR2 is FYNNEI. With 10 bases clipped from V and 8 bases from J, the junction kept 9 bases outside the gene matches. The CDR3 length is 14 residues. For the CDR3, the DNA is TGTGCCACCTCCGGACTAGCGGGAATAGATGAGCAGTTCTTC. Protein: CATSGLAGIDEQFF.

Points on this clone: One end of the junction does not line up with germline, which may come from a read error. Other DNA sequences in this sample translate to the same CDR3. The chain joins TRBV6-5 to TRBJ2-7; TRBD1 matches at 9 bases. Germline assignment: CDR1 MNHEY and CDR2 SVGAGI. This CDR3 comprises 16 residues. The CDR3 DNA is TGTGCCAGCAGTTACTCCCGGGACAGGGCGACCTACGAGCAGTACTTT. It is translated as CASSYSRDRATYEQYF.

This rearrangement joins TRBV15 to TRBJ2-7; 10 positions agree with TRBD2. The CDR3 length is 19 residues. Germline assignment: CDR1 LNHNV and CDR2 YYDKDF (reference sequence). J lost 2 bases, V lost 0 bases, and 13 bases had no gene match. The CDR3 nucleotides read TGTGCCACCAGCAGAGACCCCGCGGCCGGAGGACTAGCGGCCTACGAGCAGTACTTC. Its protein is CATSRDPAAGGLAAYEQYF.

V is TRBV5-1 and J is TRBJ1-1; 9 bases map to TRBD1. CDR1 and CDR2 from the germline V gene are SGHRS and YFSETQ. The junction had 7 bases not matched to a gene; V was cut back by 3 bases and J by 1 base. There are 16 residues in the CDR3. The CDR3: CASSSRPGQGNTEAFF. The CDR3 DNA sequence: TGCGCCAGCAGCTCACGCCCGGGACAGGGGAACACTGAAGCTTTCTTT.

The V gene is TRBV7-2, the J gene TRBJ2-7, with 7 bases identical to TRBD2. In germline, CDR1 is SGHTA, CDR2 FQGNSA. The CDR3 loop spans 18 amino acids. Trimming took 1 base from V and 0 from J; bases not matched to a gene: 12. CDR3 region: CASSLVKGPAGFSYEQYF. DNA of the CDR3: TGTGCCAGCAGCTTAGTTAAAGGCCCAGCGGGGTTCTCCTACGAGCAGTACTTC.

The chain combines TRBV20-1 with TRBJ1-1; no clear D. Germline loops: CDR1 DFQATT, CDR2 SNEGSKA (reference sequence). The CDR3 covers 11 residues. Trimming stripped 5 bases from V and 1 base from J, with 5 bases between. The CDR3 sequence is CSAPRNTEAFF. CDR3 in DNA: TGCAGTGCTCCCCGGAACACTGAAGCTTTCTTT.

This clone was detected a few times. The rearrangement uses TRBV10-3 and TRBJ2-7, with TRBD2 matching 10 bases. Germline values: CDR1 ENHRY, CDR2 SYGVKD. After removal of 3 bases from V and 4 bases from J, the junction contained 3 bases not matched to a gene. This CDR3 has 14 amino acids. The CDR3, as DNA: TGTGCCATCAGTGACTTAGCGGGGGGTTACGAGCAGTACTTC. Amino acids: CAISDLAGGYEQYF.

The chain uses TRBV5-1 and TRBJ2-1, with 9 positions matching TRBD2. The V segment lost 4 bases and the J segment 4 bases; nucleotides outside the gene matches: 9. The germline gives CDR1 SGHRS, CDR2 YFSETQ. The CDR3 consists of 16 residues. CDR3 sequence reads: CASSQGAGGLYNEQFF. CDR3 DNA sequence: TGCGCCAGCAGCCAAGGAGCGGGGGGCCTATACAATGAGCAGTTCTTC.

This chain links TRBV25-1 with TRBJ1-1; D remains ambiguous. Per the germline V gene, CDR1 is MGHDK and CDR2 is SYGVNS. The V and J ends lost 2 bases and 8 bases respectively, with 6 bases between them. The CDR3 runs to 11 residues. The CDR3 DNA reads as TGTGCCAGCAGTGAAAGCCGGGAAGCTTTCTTT. Translated, it gives CASSESREAFF.

The gene calls are TRBV27 and TRBJ1-1, with 8 positions matching TRBD1. The germline V gene encodes CDR1 MNHEY and CDR2 SMNVEV (reference sequence). The CDR3 sequence is 16 residues long. With V trimmed by 7 bases and J by 0 bases, 10 bases remained unmatched. This CDR3 is CASIGDRGLLNTEAFF. DNA of the CDR3: TGTGCCAGCATTGGAGACAGGGGTCTTTTGAACACTGAAGCTTTCTTT.

Of note for this clone: One end of the junction fails to match germline, which may point to a read error. The gene calls are TRBV11-3 and TRBJ1-2; D is ambiguous. The CDR3 covers 13 residues. From germline, CDR1 is SGHNT and CDR2 YENEEA. The CDR3 region is CASIKYGSYSYTF. The DNA for the CDR3 is TGTGCCAGCATCAAATACGGTAGCTATAGCTACACCTTC.

In this sample, this clone turned up once. The CDR3 loop reads CASSELWLAGETGELFF. The DNA for the CDR3 is TGTGCCAGCAGTGAGCTATGGCTAGCGGGAGAAACCGGGGAGCTGTTTTTT. V gene TRBV6-4 combines with J gene TRBJ2-2; 10 bases fit TRBD2. V lost 3 bases to trimming and J lost 5 bases; unmatched junction nucleotides: 9. Germline CDR1 and CDR2: MRHNA and SNTAGT. This CDR3 has 17 amino acids.

The chain joins TRBV9 to TRBJ1-6; 7 bases map to TRBD1. The trim removed 3 bases at V and 4 bases at J, leaving 10 bases unmatched. This CDR3 has 17 amino acids. The germline V gene encodes CDR1 SGDLS and CDR2 YYNGEE. This chain's CDR3 is CASSEGTVGVYNSPLHF. The CDR3 DNA sequence: TGTGCCAGCAGCGAGGGGACAGTCGGGGTATATAATTCACCCCTCCACTTT.

This sequence joins TRBV2 and TRBJ1-5, with D perhaps TRBD1 (5 bases). The germline gives CDR1 SNHLY, CDR2 FYNNEI. The CDR3 loop spans 18 amino acids. Trimming stripped 0 bases from V and 2 bases from J, with 17 bases between. CDR3 DNA: TGTGCCAGCAGTGAAGCATGGTGGTCGGGGGGTCGCAATCAGCCCCAGCATTTT. The encoded protein is CASSEAWWSGGRNQPQHF.

The rearrangement joins TRBV5-4 to TRBJ2-1; 9 bases align to TRBD1. The CDR3 is made up of 13 amino acids. V dropped 7 bases and J dropped 10; count of bases not matched to a gene: 9. The V gene's germline CDR1 is SGHNT and CDR2 YYREEE (reference sequence). CDR3 sequence reads: CASGTQGAWEQFF. CDR3 nucleotides: TGTGCCAGCGGGACACAGGGGGCATGGGAGCAGTTCTTC.

The chain carries TRBV2 and TRBJ2-3, with TRBD1 matching over 10 bases. CDR1 and CDR2 from the germline V gene are SNHLY and FYNNEI. The CDR3 is made up of 15 amino acids. The junction had 7 bases not matched to a gene; V was cut back by 6 bases and J by 4 bases. The CDR3 region is CASSREGQGADTQYF. DNA of the CDR3: TGTGCCAGCAGCCGGGAAGGACAGGGGGCAGATACGCAGTATTTT.

This clone was recorded once. This rearrangement joins TRBV19 to TRBJ1-2; a weak D match, TRBD1 (6 bases). Trimming took off 5 bases at V and 5 bases at J, with 15 bases between the two ends. Germline values: CDR1 LNHDA, CDR2 SQIVND (reference sequence). There are 14 residues in the CDR3. In DNA, the CDR3 is TGTGCCAGTAGTGGCGACAGGAGAGGTTATGGCTACACCTTC. Its protein is CASSGDRRGYGYTF.

V and J are TRBV2 and TRBJ1-2; D is ambiguous. The CDR3 spans 14 residues. CDR1 is SNHLY and CDR2 is FYNNEI in the germline V gene. V was cut by 5 bases and J by 0 bases, with 10 bases left in between. CDR3 loop: CASSFLGTNYGYTF. CDR3 nucleotides: TGTGCCAGCAGTTTCCTCGGGACTAACTATGGCTACACCTTC.

This clone was counted once. This chain connects TRBV30 to TRBJ2-7; no firm D call. This CDR3 comprises 13 residues. Germline V gene sequence: CDR1 GTSNPN, CDR2 SVGIG (reference sequence). Trimming left V 1 base short and J 0 bases short, with 7 bases between. The CDR3 DNA reads TGTGCCTGGAGTGACAAAAACTCCTACGAGCAGTACTTC. This encodes CAWSDKNSYEQYF.

The V gene is TRBV7-8, the J gene TRBJ2-7, with no clear D. This CDR3 region has 14 residues. The germline V gene encodes CDR1 SGHVS and CDR2 FQNEAQ. Trimming pared 1 base from V and 0 bases from J, leaving 7 bases between. The CDR3 nucleotides read TGTGCCAGCAGCTTAGACAGACCCTCCTACGAGCAGTACTTC. Translating it yields CASSLDRPSYEQYF.

This clone was observed a single time. This rearrangement joins TRBV9 to TRBJ1-3; D gene unclear. V dropped 3 bases and J dropped 4 bases, with 17 bases sitting between them. Germline lookup yields CDR1 SGDLS and CDR2 YYNGEE. This CDR3 has 16 residues. CDR3 protein: CASSEIGTAGGNTIYF. In nucleotides, the CDR3 is TGTGCCAGCAGCGAGATAGGCACCGCGGGGGGAAACACCATATATTTT. The entire variable domain, with the rest obtained from reference TRBV9 and TRBJ1-3, is as follows: DSGVTQTPKHLITATGQRVTLRCSPRSGDLSVYWYQQSLDQGLQFLIQYYNGEERAKGNILERFSAQQFPDLHSELNLSSLELGDSALYFCASSEIGTAGGNTIYFGEGSWLTVV.

This sequence joins TRBV11-2 and TRBJ2-2; the D gene is possibly TRBD2 (6 bases). This CDR3 has 15 residues. CDR1 and CDR2 (germline): SGHAT, FQNNGV. The V and J ends lost 3 bases and 3 bases respectively, with 11 bases between them. CDR3 bases: TGTGCCAGCAGCTTTTCTGGGACTGACACCGGGGAGCTGTTTTTT. Its translation is CASSFSGTDTGELFF. Full variable domain (rest looked up from reference TRBV11-2 and TRBJ2-2): EAGVAQSPRYKIIEKRQSVAFWCNPISGHATLYWYQQILGQGPKLLIQFQNNGVVDDSQLPKDRFSAERLKGVDSTLKIQPAKLEDSAVYLCASSFSGTDTGELFFGEGSRLTVL.